This T cell receptor beta chain originates from a study of T-cell memory formation after mild COVID-19. Notes on the study in general: Mainly CM and EM harbored the contracting CD4+ clones; mainly EMRA harbored the CD8+ ones. Whereas later expanders leaned CD4+, clones contracting day 15 to 85 showed a balanced CD4/CD8 makeup. Day 37-peaking second-wave clones had unconfirmed SARS-CoV-2 specificity.

With constant-segment primers, 5'RACE yielded cDNA libraries of TCR alpha and TCR beta that carried sample barcodes and UMIs. In TCRdb, the 5' RACE reads were re-called with MiXCR into one record per CDR3 protein. The sample shows 550,000 to 700,000 distinct CDR3 sequences, 17% of them seen only once. With respect to this clonotype: Its cognate antigen is unknown.

V was cut by 0 bases and J by 6 bases, with 17 bases left in between. CDR1 is SGHVS, CDR2 FQNEAQ, per germline. CDR3 length: 16 amino acids. The sample taken for sequencing was PBMCs or a T cell subset sorted from them (not recorded which). The chain uses TRBV7-8 and TRBJ1-2; perhaps TRBD1 as D (5 bases). The receptor was derived from an adult woman who had mild COVID-19 (a few samples of this study predate the infection). Cell type and time point are not known. The CDR3 DNA is TGTGCCAGCAGCTTAGCGCTCCCGCCGGGGCCTAATGGCTACACCTTC. This sequence encodes CASSLALPPGPNGYTF.